This T cell receptor beta chain originates from a study of early T cells in non-severe SARS-CoV-2 infection. Across the whole study: Sequencing used unsorted whole-blood bulk RNA, so chains lack pairing. Study-level points and caveats: There was a bias toward anti-spike CD8 responses in VDJdb matching, which missed private and CD4 specificities.

As for this clonotype: The antigen is not known.

In germline, CDR1 is SSHAT, CDR2 FNYEAQ (reference sequence). The CDR3 is made up of 18 amino acids. Trimming took 5 bases from V and 4 from J; bases not matched to a gene: 11. Individual cDNA molecules carried attached unique molecular identifiers. TCRdb analysed the 5' RACE reads with MiXCR anew, one entry per CDR3 protein. The top ten clones hold roughly 5.7% of a sample with 30,000 to 40,000 distinct CDR3 sequences, approximately 5.2% of them seen once. This sequence joins TRBV7-7 and TRBJ2-2; 12 nucleotides line up with TRBD2. The sequenced sample was whole blood. The origin of this receptor is an adult who was a healthcare worker with PCR-confirmed SARS-CoV-2 infection or an uninfected control (not recorded which). The DNA for the CDR3 is TGTGCCAGCAGCCCCGCTAGCGGGAGGGCCTTTGGCACCGGGGAGCTGTTTTTT. Protein sequence: CASSPASGRAFGTGELFF.